The 23 T cell receptor beta chains in this list originate from one sample, sequenced in a study of blood T cell repertoires in COVID-19. Some clones are missing from TCRdb's copy, which holds only in-frame ones; the method was immunoSEQ multiplex PCR. In the table there are 200,000 to 300,000 clones, approximately 85% of which are singletons. The source material was PBMCs or T cells enriched from blood (not recorded which). Source of these receptors: a woman aged 45 to 65 with acute COVID-19.

This chain links TRBV4-2 with TRBJ1-6, with D possibly being TRBD1 (6 bases). V gave up 1 base and J gave up 5 bases, with 9 bases separating them. The CDR3 contains 15 residues. Germline-derived CDR1 and CDR2 are LGHNA and YNFKEQ. CDR3 in DNA: TGTGCCAGCAGCCAAGGGGGACATGATAATTCACCCCTCCACTTT. Translated, it gives CASSQGGHDNSPLHF.

This clone was observed a handful of times. The chain joins TRBV14 to TRBJ2-5; D gene ambiguous. Per the germline V gene, CDR1 is SGHDN and CDR2 is FVKESK. V lost 5 bases to trimming and J lost 7 bases, with 8 bases between them. CDR3 length equals 11 residues. CDR3 sequence: CASSSGWTQYF. The CDR3 DNA sequence: TGTGCCAGCAGCTCAGGCTGGACCCAGTACTTC.

The chain has TRBV30 and TRBJ1-2; D is perhaps TRBD1 (5 bases). The length of the CDR3 is 10 residues. Germline CDR1 GTSNPN, CDR2 SVGIG (reference sequence). V lost 3 bases, J lost 12 bases, and 11 bases lay in between. The CDR3 coding sequence is TGTGCCTGGAGCCAAGGGGCTCACACCTTC. The encoded protein is CAWSQGAHTF.

The chain uses TRBV12-3 or TRBV12-4 and TRBJ2-7, with D unresolved. The V and J ends lost 2 bases and 3 bases respectively, with 5 bases between them. The CDR3 is made up of 12 amino acids. The CDR3 DNA sequence: TGTGCCAGCAGTTTAACGGTCTACGAGCAGTACTTC. Encoded protein: CASSLTVYEQYF.

V and J are TRBV30 and TRBJ2-1; TRBD2 aligns across 7 bases. V was pared by 3 bases and J by 9 bases, with 5 bases of the junction left unmatched. The CDR3 totals 12 residues. Germline assignment: CDR1 GTSNPN and CDR2 SVGIG (reference sequence). DNA of the CDR3: TGTGCCTGGAGGTCGGGGGGTTCTGAGCAGTTCTTC. Its protein product is CAWRSGGSEQFF.

This chain links TRBV5-1 with TRBJ2-7; TRBD2 agrees at 11 bases. Losses at the gene ends were 4 bases for V and 4 bases for J; bases not matched to a gene: 7. The germline V gene encodes CDR1 SGHRS and CDR2 YFSETQ. The CDR3 loop spans 15 amino acids. This CDR3 is CASSPLTSGGYEQYF. CDR3 coding DNA: TGCGCCAGCAGCCCCCTTACTAGCGGGGGTTACGAGCAGTACTTC.

V and J are TRBV7-7 and TRBJ2-5, with D unclear. Deletions cut 5 bases from V and 4 bases from J, with 20 bases between. Germline V CDR1 and CDR2: SSHAT, FNYEAQ (reference sequence). The CDR3 is 16 residues long. The CDR3 coding sequence is TGTGCCAGCAGCCCTATCTCGGGTAGCCCCATAGAGACCCAGTACTTC. Amino acids: CASSPISGSPIETQYF.

The CDR3 loop is CASSPEQVTYEQYF. CDR3 sequence (DNA): TGTGCCAGCAGCCCAGAACAAGTCACCTACGAGCAGTACTTC. The chain combines TRBV7-8 with TRBJ2-7; no clear D gene. Trimming removed 5 bases at V and 2 bases at J, with 13 bases between. Germline V gives CDR1 SGHVS, CDR2 FQNEAQ. The CDR3 runs to 14 residues.

The chain joins TRBV7-9 to TRBJ1-4; 9 bases line up with TRBD1. V lost 5 bases, J lost 6 bases, and 7 bases stayed unmatched. The V gene's germline CDR1 is SEHNR and CDR2 FQNEAQ (reference sequence). The CDR3 spans 15 residues. CDR3 residues: CASSLLGTGHEKLFF. CDR3 sequence (DNA): TGTGCCAGCAGCCTATTGGGGACAGGGCATGAAAAACTGTTTTTT.

The chain is built from TRBV4-3 and TRBJ1-2; no reliable D call. The germline V gene has CDR1 LGHNA and CDR2 YSLEER. The CDR3 sequence is 17 residues long. Trimming shortened V by 0 bases and J by 5 bases, and 19 bases separated the two germline ends. The CDR3 nucleotides read TGCGCCAGCAGCCAAGATCTTCGGAACGCGGATAGTTATGGCTACACCTTC. As protein: CASSQDLRNADSYGYTF.

This chain connects TRBV27 to TRBJ1-2; 8 nucleotides match TRBD1. Germline V gives CDR1 MNHEY, CDR2 SMNVEV (reference sequence). This CDR3 spans 16 amino acids. V gave up 4 bases and J gave up 5 bases; unmatched junction bases: 12. The CDR3 DNA reads as TGTGCCAGCAGTTCCCTACGGACAGGGATCGTTTATGGCTACACCTTC. Its protein product is CASSSLRTGIVYGYTF.

The CDR3 coding sequence is TGTGCCTGGAGTGTGGGGCAGGGGTTCCCCTACGAGCAGTACTTC. Protein sequence: CAWSVGQGFPYEQYF. The chain links TRBV30 to TRBJ2-7; the D gene is possibly TRBD1 (6 bases). V lost 0 bases, J lost 2 bases, and 14 bases lay in between. Looked up from germline, CDR1 is GTSNPN and CDR2 is SVGIG (reference sequence). The CDR3 contains 15 residues.

Here the CDR3 reads CASSLTQTREKLFF. The CDR3 region has the DNA TGTGCCAGCAGCTTGACACAAACCCGGGAAAAACTGTTTTTT. J is TRBJ1-4 and V is TRBV7-2; unclear D gene. Germline CDR1 reads SGHTA; CDR2 reads FQGNSA. The V gene lost 3 bases and the J gene lost 8 bases, with 13 bases spanning the gap. The length of the CDR3 is 14 residues.

The chain combines TRBV19 with TRBJ1-1; D not resolved. The CDR3 has 13 residues. Germline V gene sequence: CDR1 LNHDA, CDR2 SQIVND (reference sequence). Trimming removed 5 bases at V and 1 base at J, with 8 bases between. CDR3 protein: CASSPVTNTEAFF. The CDR3 DNA reads as TGTGCCAGTAGTCCGGTCACGAACACTGAAGCTTTCTTT.

The chain recombines TRBV25-1 with TRBJ2-3; 10 positions match TRBD2. Per the germline V gene, CDR1 is MGHDK and CDR2 is SYGVNS. J gave up 1 base and V 1 base, and 5 bases lay outside the gene matches. This CDR3 region has 17 residues. The CDR3 nucleotides are TGTGCCAGCAGTGAATTGGGGCTAGCGGGGGGCACAGATACGCAGTATTTT. As protein: CASSELGLAGGTDTQYF.

The chain joins TRBV30 to TRBJ1-2; D remains unclear. The CDR3 runs 12 residues. Germline CDR1 and CDR2: GTSNPN and SVGIG (reference sequence). V was shortened by 6 bases and J by 4 bases, with 12 bases between the two germline ends. CDR3: CACSGNLYGYTF. In DNA form, the CDR3 reads TGTGCCTGCAGCGGTAATCTCTATGGCTACACCTTC.

The J gene is TRBJ1-2, the V gene TRBV27; TRBD1 might be the D (5 bases). Germline V gives CDR1 MNHEY, CDR2 SMNVEV (reference sequence). With 0 bases removed from V and 8 bases from J, the gap between germline ends came to 19 bases. The CDR3 has 16 residues. CDR3 loop: CASSLSAGRLHRGYTF. The DNA of the CDR3 is TGTGCCAGCAGTTTATCGGCGGGACGACTACATAGAGGCTACACCTTC.

The V and J genes are TRBV6-5 and TRBJ1-2, with TRBD1 identical over 7 bases. The germline V gene encodes CDR1 MNHEY and CDR2 SVGAGI. The CDR3 spans 15 residues. After removal of 8 bases from V and 4 bases from J, the junction contained 13 bases not matched to a gene. CDR3 nucleotide sequence: TGTGCCAGCGTTAAGACCGGGACAGCCCTCTATGGCTACACCTTC. Protein product: CASVKTGTALYGYTF.

The chain has TRBV30 and TRBJ1-4; 8 nucleotides line up with TRBD1. The CDR3 has 15 residues. Trimming took 2 bases from V and 8 from J; bases not matched to a gene: 10. Germline V lookup: CDR1 GTSNPN, CDR2 SVGIG (reference sequence). The CDR3 spells CAWSPTGGGKEKLFF. The CDR3, as DNA: TGTGCCTGGAGTCCTACAGGGGGTGGGAAAGAAAAACTGTTTTTT.

V usage is TRBV2 and J usage is TRBJ1-2, with 9 bases aligning to TRBD1. This CDR3 spans 14 amino acids. Unmatched junction bases numbered 6, after V lost 5 bases and J lost 5 bases. Germline assignment: CDR1 SNHLY and CDR2 FYNNEI. As DNA, the CDR3 is TGTGCCAGCAGTTGGACAGGGGTGGAATATGGCTACACCTTC. Its translation: CASSWTGVEYGYTF.

This chain links TRBV10-3 with TRBJ2-7, with a tentative D call TRBD2 (6 bases). The CDR3 covers 14 residues. V lost 5 bases and J lost 2, with 13 bases in between. CDR1 and CDR2 (germline): ENHRY, SYGVKD. The CDR3 nucleotides are TGTGCCATCAGTCAAGGGACTCCAACCTACGAGCAGTACTTC. Protein product: CAISQGTPTYEQYF.

CDR3 region: CASRAALIGTPYGYTF. As DNA, the CDR3 is TGTGCCAGCAGAGCCGCATTAATCGGGACACCGTATGGCTACACCTTC. V usage is TRBV2 and J usage is TRBJ1-2, with TRBD1 as a possible D gene (6 bases). CDR1 SNHLY and CDR2 FYNNEI come from the germline V gene. This CDR3 is 16 amino acids long. The germline V and J ends were trimmed by 6 bases and 5 bases, with 22 bases remaining between them. The complete variable domain, with remaining parts taken from reference TRBV2 and TRBJ1-2, reads EPEVTQTPSHQVTQMGQEVILRCVPISNHLYFYWYRQILGQKVEFLVSFYNNEISEKSEIFDDQFSVERPDGSNFTLKIRSTKLEDSAMYFCASRAALIGTPYGYTFGSGTRLTVV.

This clone has a handful of counts. V is TRBV7-2 and J is TRBJ1-5; 9 nucleotides match TRBD1. The V segment lost 5 bases and the J segment 4 bases; nucleotides outside the gene matches: 6. This CDR3 comprises 15 residues. Germline V gene data show CDR1 as SGHTA and CDR2 as FQGNSA. The CDR3 sequence is CASSPGTGWNQPQHF. DNA for the CDR3: TGTGCCAGCAGCCCCGGGACAGGGTGGAATCAGCCCCAGCATTTT.